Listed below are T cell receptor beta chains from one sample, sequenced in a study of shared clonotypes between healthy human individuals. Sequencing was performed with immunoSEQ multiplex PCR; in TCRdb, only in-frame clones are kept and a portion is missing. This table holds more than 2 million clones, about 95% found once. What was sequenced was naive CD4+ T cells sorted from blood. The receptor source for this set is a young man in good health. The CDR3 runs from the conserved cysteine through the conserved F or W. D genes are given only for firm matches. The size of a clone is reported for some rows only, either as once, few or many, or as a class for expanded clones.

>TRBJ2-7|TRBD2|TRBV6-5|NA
CASRQLAGEQYF
TGTGCCAGCAGACAATTAGCGGGAGAGCAGTACTTC
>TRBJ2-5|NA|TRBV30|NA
CAWSVQGATQYF
TGTGCCTGGAGTGTCCAGGGCGCGACCCAGTACTTC
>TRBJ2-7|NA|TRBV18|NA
CASSPGLQGEQYF
TGTGCCAGCTCACCAGGACTACAGGGGGAGCAGTACTTC
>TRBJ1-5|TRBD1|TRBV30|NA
CAWSVNTSPYGAGGNQPQHF
TGTGCCTGGAGTGTTAATACCTCCCCCTATGGGGCAGGGGGAAATCAGCCCCAGCATTTT
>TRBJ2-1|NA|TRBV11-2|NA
CAISSYNEQFF
TGTGCTATTTCCTCCTACAATGAGCAGTTCTTC
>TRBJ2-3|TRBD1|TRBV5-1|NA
CASSSPGQGLDTQYF
TGCGCCAGCAGCAGCCCGGGACAGGGTTTGGATACGCAGTATTTT
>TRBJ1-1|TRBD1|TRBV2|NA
CASSDDRVGTEAFF
TGTGCCAGCAGTGATGACAGGGTCGGCACTGAAGCTTTCTTT
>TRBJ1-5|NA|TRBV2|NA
CASSEGGTQPQHF
TGTGCCAGCAGCGAAGGGGGTACTCAGCCCCAGCATTTT
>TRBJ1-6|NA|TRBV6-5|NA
CASKRSSYNSPLHF
TGTGCCAGCAAAAGGAGCTCCTATAATTCACCCCTCCACTTT
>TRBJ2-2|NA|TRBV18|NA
CASSQRGTANTGELFF
TGTGCCAGCTCACAGAGAGGGACCGCGAACACCGGGGAGCTGTTTTTT
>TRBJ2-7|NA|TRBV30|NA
CAWSGHLGIYEQYF
TGTGCCTGGAGCGGGCATTTAGGTATCTACGAGCAGTACTTC
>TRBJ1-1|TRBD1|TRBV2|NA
CASIRGRVNTEAFF
TGTGCCAGCATCAGGGGGAGGGTGAACACTGAAGCTTTCTTT
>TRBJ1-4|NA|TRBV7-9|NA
CASSLRGGGEKLFF
TGTGCCAGCAGCCTCCGAGGTGGGGGCGAAAAACTGTTTTTT
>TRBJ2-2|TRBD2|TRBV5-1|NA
CASRLAGETGELFF
TGCGCCAGCAGGCTAGCGGGGGAGACCGGGGAGCTGTTTTTT
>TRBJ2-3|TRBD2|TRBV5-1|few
CASSGGRADGDTQYF
TGCGCCAGCAGCGGCGGGAGGGCCGATGGGGATACGCAGTATTTT
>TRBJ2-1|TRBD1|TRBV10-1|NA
CASGEFATGGSNEQFF
TGCGCCAGCGGTGAATTTGCGACAGGGGGCTCGAATGAGCAGTTCTTC
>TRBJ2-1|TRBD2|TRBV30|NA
CAWSVLAGSKGNEQFF
TGTGCCTGGAGTGTACTAGCGGGGTCGAAAGGGAATGAGCAGTTCTTC
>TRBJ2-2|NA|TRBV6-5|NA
CATTRGGATTGELFF
TGTGCCACCACTCGAGGGGGGGCGACCACCGGGGAGCTGTTTTTT
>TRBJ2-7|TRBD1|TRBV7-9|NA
CASSPAGTVLNEQYF
TGTGCCAGTTCGCCAGCCGGGACAGTCCTTAACGAGCAGTACTTC
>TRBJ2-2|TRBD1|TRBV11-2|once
CAGGGGQGPNTGELFF
TGTGCCGGCGGCGGGGGACAGGGGCCGAACACCGGGGAGCTGTTTTTT
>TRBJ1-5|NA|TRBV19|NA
CASSSTRGENQPQHF
TGTGCCAGTAGTAGTACCCGAGGGGAAAATCAGCCCCAGCATTTT
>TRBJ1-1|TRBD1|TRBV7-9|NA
CASSFDRGTEAFF
TGTGCCAGCAGCTTCGACAGGGGAACTGAAGCTTTCTTT
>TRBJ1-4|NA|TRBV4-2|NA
CASSQSGGEVLSEKLFF
TGTGCCAGCAGCCAATCGGGTGGGGAGGTTTTAAGTGAAAAACTGTTTTTT
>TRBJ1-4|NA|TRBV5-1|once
CASSLAQRNEKLFF
TGCGCCAGCAGCTTGGCACAGAGGAATGAAAAACTGTTTTTT
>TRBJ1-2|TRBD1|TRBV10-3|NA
CAISERGQGENYGYTF
TGTGCCATCAGTGAGCGGGGACAGGGTGAGAACTATGGCTACACCTTC
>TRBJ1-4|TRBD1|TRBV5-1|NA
CASRGQGFNNEKLFF
TGCGCCAGCAGAGGACAGGGCTTCAATAATGAAAAACTGTTTTTT
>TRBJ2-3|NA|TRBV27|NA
CASSLGRGTDTQYF
TGTGCCAGCAGTTTAGGTAGGGGCACAGATACGCAGTATTTT
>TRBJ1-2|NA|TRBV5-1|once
CASSFEPANDGYTF
TGCGCCAGCAGCTTCGAACCGGCGAACGATGGCTACACCTTC
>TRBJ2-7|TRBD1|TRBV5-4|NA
CASSLGQGGAYEQYF
TGTGCCAGCAGCTTGGGACAGGGGGGGGCCTACGAGCAGTACTTC
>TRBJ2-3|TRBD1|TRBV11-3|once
CASSLGQGATDTQYF
TGTGCCAGCAGCTTAGGACAGGGGGCAACAGATACGCAGTATTTT
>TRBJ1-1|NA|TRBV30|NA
CARSDRGWGEAFF
TGTGCGAGATCGGACAGAGGGTGGGGTGAAGCTTTCTTT
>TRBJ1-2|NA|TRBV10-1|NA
CASSEDRLYGYTF
TGCGCCAGCAGTGAGGACAGGCTCTATGGCTACACCTTC
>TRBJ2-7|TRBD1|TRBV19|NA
CASSPDRGLEQYF
TGTGCCAGTAGTCCGGACAGGGGGCTCGAGCAGTACTTC
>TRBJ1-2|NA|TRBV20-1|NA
CSAGVRPGYTF
TGCAGTGCTGGGGTCAGACCCGGCTACACCTTC
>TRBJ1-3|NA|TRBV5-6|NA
CASSFPTGSGNTIYF
TGTGCCAGCAGCTTTCCAACGGGCTCTGGAAACACCATATATTTT
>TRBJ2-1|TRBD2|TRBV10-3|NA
CASRTSDEQFF
TGTGCCAGCCGGACTAGCGATGAGCAGTTCTTC
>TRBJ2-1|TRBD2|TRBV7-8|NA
CASSLGSGNYNEQFF
TGTGCCAGCAGCTTGGGGAGCGGGAATTACAATGAGCAGTTCTTC
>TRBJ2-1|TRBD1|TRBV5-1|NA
CASRPGQGYYNEQFF
TGCGCCAGCAGGCCCGGACAGGGATACTACAATGAGCAGTTCTTC
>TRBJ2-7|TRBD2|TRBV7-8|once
CASSQGLAGGPYEQYF
TGTGCCAGCAGCCAGGGGCTAGCGGGGGGACCCTACGAGCAGTACTTC
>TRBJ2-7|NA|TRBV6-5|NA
CASSYVPAGEQYF
TGTGCCAGCAGTTACGTCCCGGCGGGAGAGCAGTACTTC
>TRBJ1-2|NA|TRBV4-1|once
CASSQDLTGQYGYTF
TGCGCCAGCAGCCAAGATCTTACCGGACAGTATGGCTACACCTTC
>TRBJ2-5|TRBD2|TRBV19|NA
CASSPGLAGQETQYF
TGTGCCAGTAGCCCGGGACTAGCGGGGCAAGAGACCCAGTACTTC
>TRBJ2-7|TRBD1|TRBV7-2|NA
CASSLAGQGAREQYF
TGTGCCAGCAGCTTAGCGGGACAGGGGGCGAGGGAGCAGTACTTC
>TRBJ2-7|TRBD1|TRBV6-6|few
CASSYGTESYEQYF
TGTGCCAGCAGTTATGGGACAGAATCCTACGAGCAGTACTTC
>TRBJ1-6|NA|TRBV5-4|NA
CASSLSGSSYNSPLHF
TGTGCCAGCAGCTTGTCAGGGAGCTCCTATAATTCACCCCTCCACTTT
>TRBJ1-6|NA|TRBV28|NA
CASRTDHSPLHF
TGTGCCAGCCGGACGGACCATTCACCCCTCCACTTT
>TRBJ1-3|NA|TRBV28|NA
CASSLGGDIAIYF
TGTGCCAGCAGTTTAGGAGGGGATATCGCCATATATTTT
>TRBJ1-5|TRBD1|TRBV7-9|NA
CASSFGQGARGNQPQHF
TGTGCCAGCAGCTTCGGACAGGGGGCCAGGGGCAATCAGCCCCAGCATTTT